Listed below are T cell receptor beta chains from one sample, sequenced in a study of cytomegalovirus exposure and HLA in healthy donors. Method: immunoSEQ multiplex PCR; TCRdb's copy keeps in-frame clones and lacks some. The sample lists roughly 140,000 clones, around four fifths occurring once. The specimen sequenced was PBMCs. Source of these receptors: a boy aged 2 to 10 in good health and CMV-seronegative. CDR3s include the opening cysteine and the closing phenylalanine or tryptophan. The D gene is left open where the match is weak. Part of the rows lack a size; the others show once, few, many or a class for expanded clones.

D gene: -
J gene: TRBJ1-2
clone size: once
V gene: TRBV5-4
CDR3 DNA: TGTGCCAGCAGCTCTAAGGGGTCCAACTATGGCTACACCTTC
CDR3 protein: CASSSKGSNYGYTF

D gene: -
J gene: TRBJ1-5
clone size: -
V gene: TRBV5-6
CDR3 DNA: TGTGCCAGCAGCCGGCCGCAGGGGACCAATCAGCCCCAGCATTTT
CDR3 protein: CASSRPQGTNQPQHF

D gene: TRBD2
J gene: TRBJ2-7
clone size: -
V gene: TRBV7-3
CDR3 DNA: TGTGCCAGCAGCCCGGGACTAGCGGGAGGCTACGAGCAGTACTTC
CDR3 protein: CASSPGLAGGYEQYF

D gene: -
J gene: TRBJ1-2
clone size: -
V gene: TRBV9
CDR3 DNA: TGTGCCAGCAGCGGACGGGACTACACCTTC
CDR3 protein: CASSGRDYTF

D gene: -
J gene: TRBJ2-2
clone size: -
V gene: TRBV4-1
CDR3 DNA: TGCGCCAGCAGCCACGGTCTGGGGCAAAGCACCGGGGAGCTGTTTTTT
CDR3 protein: CASSHGLGQSTGELFF

D gene: -
J gene: TRBJ1-5
clone size: -
V gene: TRBV6-4
CDR3 DNA: TGTGCCAGCAGTGAGGTGGTCCCAGGGAGGGAGCCCCAGCATTTT
CDR3 protein: CASSEVVPGREPQHF

D gene: TRBD2
J gene: TRBJ2-7
clone size: -
V gene: TRBV2
CDR3 DNA: TGTGCCAGCAGTGAAACAAGCGGGAGCTCCTACGAGCAGTACTTC
CDR3 protein: CASSETSGSSYEQYF

D gene: -
J gene: TRBJ1-5
clone size: -
V gene: TRBV11-2
CDR3 DNA: TGTGCCAGCAGCCTAGACAGTCGCAATCAGCCCCAGCATTTT
CDR3 protein: CASSLDSRNQPQHF

D gene: TRBD2
J gene: TRBJ2-2
clone size: -
V gene: TRBV5-4
CDR3 DNA: TGTGCCAGCTTCACTAGCGGGTTTAACACCGGGGAGCTGTTTTTT
CDR3 protein: CASFTSGFNTGELFF

D gene: TRBD1
J gene: TRBJ1-5
clone size: -
V gene: TRBV19
CDR3 DNA: TGTGCCAGTAGTTCGGGACAGGTCAATCAGCCCCAGCATTTT
CDR3 protein: CASSSGQVNQPQHF

D gene: -
J gene: TRBJ2-1
clone size: -
V gene: TRBV4-3
CDR3 DNA: TGCGCCAGCAGCCAAGACGGGAGAATTATCAACGAGCAGTTCTTC
CDR3 protein: CASSQDGRIINEQFF

D gene: TRBD1
J gene: TRBJ2-7
clone size: -
V gene: TRBV7-2
CDR3 DNA: TGTGCCAGCAGCCCAGGGACAGCCGCCTTCTACGAGCAGTACTTC
CDR3 protein: CASSPGTAAFYEQYF

D gene: -
J gene: TRBJ2-4
clone size: -
V gene: TRBV27
CDR3 DNA: TGTGCCAGCAGTAAAGGCGGTTGGCAGGGAACATTAGCCAAAAACATTCAGTACTTC
CDR3 protein: CASSKGGWQGTLAKNIQYF

D gene: TRBD1
J gene: TRBJ1-2
clone size: -
V gene: TRBV10-3
CDR3 DNA: TGTGCCATCAGTGAGGGCAGACCGACAGGGAAGCATGGCTACACCTTC
CDR3 protein: CAISEGRPTGKHGYTF

D gene: TRBD1
J gene: TRBJ2-3
clone size: once
V gene: TRBV5-5
CDR3 DNA: TGTGCCAGCAGCCAAGGGGGCTTCGGAGATACGCAGTATTTT
CDR3 protein: CASSQGGFGDTQYF

D gene: -
J gene: TRBJ2-7
clone size: -
V gene: TRBV19
CDR3 DNA: TGTGCCAGTAGTATAAGACAGAACTACGAGCAGTACTTC
CDR3 protein: CASSIRQNYEQYF

D gene: TRBD1
J gene: TRBJ1-1
clone size: -
V gene: TRBV4-2
CDR3 DNA: TGTGCCAGCAGCCAGGGGATCGAGACAGGGGAAGCTTTCTTT
CDR3 protein: CASSQGIETGEAFF

D gene: -
J gene: TRBJ2-7
clone size: -
V gene: TRBV2
CDR3 DNA: TGTGCCAGCAGAAGGACAGTCTACGAGCAGTACTTC
CDR3 protein: CASRRTVYEQYF

D gene: -
J gene: TRBJ2-5
clone size: -
V gene: TRBV2
CDR3 DNA: TGTGCCAGCAGTGAAGCGCTTAGGACCGAGCTCAGGGATAAGTACCAAGAGACCCAGTACTTC
CDR3 protein: CASSEALRTELRDKYQETQYF

D gene: TRBD1
J gene: TRBJ1-2
clone size: -
V gene: TRBV19
CDR3 DNA: TGTGCCAGTAGGGGACAGGCTCGCTATGGCTACACCTTC
CDR3 protein: CASRGQARYGYTF

D gene: TRBD1
J gene: TRBJ2-6
clone size: -
V gene: TRBV5-1
CDR3 DNA: TGCGCCAGCAGCTTGGACTTGTTAGGGACAGGGCACTCTGGGGCCAACGTCCTGACTTTC
CDR3 protein: CASSLDLLGTGHSGANVLTF

D gene: TRBD1
J gene: TRBJ1-1
clone size: -
V gene: TRBV6-1
CDR3 DNA: TGTGCCAGCCTGGGGAGACAGGGGGGGGTCGCTTTCTTT
CDR3 protein: CASLGRQGGVAFF

D gene: TRBD1
J gene: TRBJ1-5
clone size: -
V gene: TRBV6-1
CDR3 DNA: TGTGCCAGCAGTGAGAAGGGGGCCGGTAGCAATCAGCCCCAGCATTTT
CDR3 protein: CASSEKGAGSNQPQHF

D gene: TRBD2
J gene: TRBJ2-1
clone size: -
V gene: TRBV4-1
CDR3 DNA: TGCGCCAGCAGCCACCGGTATGGAGCGGGAGCCAACAATGAGCAGTTCTTC
CDR3 protein: CASSHRYGAGANNEQFF

D gene: -
J gene: TRBJ2-2
clone size: few
V gene: TRBV27
CDR3 DNA: TGTGCCAGCAATCGGGAGAACACCGGGGAGCTGTTTTTT
CDR3 protein: CASNRENTGELFF

D gene: -
J gene: TRBJ2-2
clone size: few
V gene: TRBV9
CDR3 DNA: TGTGCCAGCAGCGTAGTAGTCGGAGGGTTGCCCGGGGAGCTGTTTTTT
CDR3 protein: CASSVVVGGLPGELFF

D gene: -
J gene: TRBJ1-1
clone size: few
V gene: TRBV4-1
CDR3 DNA: TGCGCCAGCGGACAGAGTAGTTGGACATCGAACACTGAAGCTTTCTTT
CDR3 protein: CASGQSSWTSNTEAFF

D gene: TRBD1
J gene: TRBJ1-1
clone size: -
V gene: TRBV28
CDR3 DNA: TGTGCCAGCTTTCCATCAACAGGGGGCCTCACTGAAGCTTTCTTT
CDR3 protein: CASFPSTGGLTEAFF

D gene: -
J gene: TRBJ2-2
clone size: -
V gene: TRBV12-2
CDR3 DNA: TGTGCAAGTCCCTGCGGGGCTAGCGGGAGCAACACCGGGGAGCTGTTTTTT
CDR3 protein: CASPCGASGSNTGELFF

D gene: -
J gene: TRBJ1-2
clone size: -
V gene: TRBV5-5
CDR3 DNA: TGTGCCAGCAGCTTGGCCTTTGGACAGTCCTATGGCTACACCTTC
CDR3 protein: CASSLAFGQSYGYTF

D gene: -
J gene: TRBJ2-7
clone size: -
V gene: TRBV7-8
CDR3 DNA: TGTGCCAGCAGCGGACGACTAGTTGACGAGCAGTACTTC
CDR3 protein: CASSGRLVDEQYF

D gene: -
J gene: TRBJ1-3
clone size: -
V gene: TRBV7-9
CDR3 DNA: TGTTCCAGCGCCCAACAACACTCTGGAAACACCATATATTTT
CDR3 protein: CSSAQQHSGNTIYF

D gene: -
J gene: TRBJ1-1
clone size: -
V gene: TRBV11-2
CDR3 DNA: TGTGCCAGCAGCCCAGGTGGGAGGGCTGAAGCTTTCTTT
CDR3 protein: CASSPGGRAEAFF

D gene: -
J gene: TRBJ1-2
clone size: -
V gene: TRBV27
CDR3 DNA: TGTGCCAGCAGTTTATCAAGGCAGGCGTATGGCTACACCTTC
CDR3 protein: CASSLSRQAYGYTF

D gene: -
J gene: TRBJ2-3
clone size: few
V gene: TRBV2
CDR3 DNA: TGTGCCAGCATTTTCCGGGAGACCACAGATACGCAGTATTTT
CDR3 protein: CASIFRETTDTQYF

D gene: TRBD1
J gene: TRBJ2-7
clone size: -
V gene: TRBV6-5
CDR3 DNA: TGTGCCAGCAGTTACACGGGACAGGGATCGTCCGAGCAGTACTTC
CDR3 protein: CASSYTGQGSSEQYF

D gene: -
J gene: TRBJ1-2
clone size: -
V gene: TRBV27
CDR3 DNA: TGTGCCAGCAGTTTATCCGGGGTTAGAGACTATGGCTACACCTTC
CDR3 protein: CASSLSGVRDYGYTF